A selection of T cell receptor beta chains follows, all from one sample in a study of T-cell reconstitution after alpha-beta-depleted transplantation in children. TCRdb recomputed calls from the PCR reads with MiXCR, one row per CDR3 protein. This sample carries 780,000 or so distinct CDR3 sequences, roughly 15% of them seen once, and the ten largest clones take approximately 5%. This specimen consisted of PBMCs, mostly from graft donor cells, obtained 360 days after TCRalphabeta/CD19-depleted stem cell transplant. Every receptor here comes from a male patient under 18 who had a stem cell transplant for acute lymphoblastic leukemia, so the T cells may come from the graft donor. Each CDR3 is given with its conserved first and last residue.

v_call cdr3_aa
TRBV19 CASSILAANEQFF
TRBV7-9 CASSLAGKFEAFF
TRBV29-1 CSVGTGRAPAEAFF
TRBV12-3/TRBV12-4 CASNPIAGTEAFF
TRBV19 CASSIGRGHTGELFF
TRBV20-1 CSARDASGEGQYF
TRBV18 CASRTGRNQETQYF
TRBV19 CASRPERNTEAFF
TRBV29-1 CSVLGLAWDTQYF
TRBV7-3 CASSPGVVAYEQYF
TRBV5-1 CASGLLTGVLDTQYF
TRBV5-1 CASSMDRPYGYTF
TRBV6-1 CANARRAGDTDTQYF
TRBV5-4 CASTPAERTYSTDTQYF
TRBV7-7 CASSPRGSSFHNEQFF
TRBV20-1 CSATSGRSGEQFF
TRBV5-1 CASSPPGTYYNEQFF
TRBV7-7 CASSSHSFANTGELFF
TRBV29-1 CSVDSGDTYEQYF
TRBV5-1 CASRPGKDYYGYTF
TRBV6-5 CASSYSKGTSGSSLYEQYF
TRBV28 CASRPLPGTPYNEQFF
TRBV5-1 CASSLETGYGYTF
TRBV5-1 CASSRQRGGTYNEQFF
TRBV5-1 CASSFGYFRETDTQYF
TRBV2 CASSPGGLQMNTEAFF
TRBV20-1 CSALTSGRSEQYF
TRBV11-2 CASSFLMPRTPEAFF
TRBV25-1 CASSGGPGQNSNQPQHF
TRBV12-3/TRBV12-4 CASSLAASGPGELFF
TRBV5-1 CASSNPGQGYEQYF
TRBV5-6 CASSLRGSLPTYNEQFF
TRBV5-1 CASSLETGDQPQHF
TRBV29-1 CSVDVGHPYGYTF
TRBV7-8 CASSLATSGRLSTGELFF
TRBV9 CASSVSDRLGNIQYF
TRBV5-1 CASSFSGAWNQPQHF
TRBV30 CAWSGRVYEQYF
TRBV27 CASSPFPYNEQFF
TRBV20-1 CSAPPWGRMKNIQYF
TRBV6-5 CASSYSWTGDEQFF
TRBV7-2 CASSLLGGDLLEQYF
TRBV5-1 CASISVQGAGETQYF
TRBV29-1 CSVGFLAGNQETQYF
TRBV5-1 CASSLELAGVPIYEQYF
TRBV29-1 CSSLNWASAETQYF
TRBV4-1 CASSQSPIALAKNIQYF
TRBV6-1 CASRGGEGNQPQHF
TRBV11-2 CASSLVGGWYGYTF
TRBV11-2 CASSLDPRELYSPSSENTEAFF
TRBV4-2 CASSPETGTGGGMTDTQYF
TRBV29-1 CSVFSGEALGEQFF
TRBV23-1 CAGADEQYF
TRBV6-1 CASTYSEPGQGYGNTIYF